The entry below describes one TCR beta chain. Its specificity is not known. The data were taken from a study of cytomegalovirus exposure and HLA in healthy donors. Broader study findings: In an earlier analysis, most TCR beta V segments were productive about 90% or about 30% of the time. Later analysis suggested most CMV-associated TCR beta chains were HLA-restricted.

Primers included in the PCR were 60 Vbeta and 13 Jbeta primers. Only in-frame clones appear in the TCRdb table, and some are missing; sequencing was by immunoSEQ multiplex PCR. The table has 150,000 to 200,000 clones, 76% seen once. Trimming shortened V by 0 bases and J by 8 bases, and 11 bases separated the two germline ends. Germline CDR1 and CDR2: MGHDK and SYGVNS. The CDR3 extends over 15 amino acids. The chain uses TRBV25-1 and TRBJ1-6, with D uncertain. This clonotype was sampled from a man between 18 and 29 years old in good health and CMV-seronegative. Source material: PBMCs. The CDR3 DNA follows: TGTGCCAGCAGTGAATATCCGGGGTTGGATTCACCCCTCCACTTT. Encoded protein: CASSEYPGLDSPLHF.